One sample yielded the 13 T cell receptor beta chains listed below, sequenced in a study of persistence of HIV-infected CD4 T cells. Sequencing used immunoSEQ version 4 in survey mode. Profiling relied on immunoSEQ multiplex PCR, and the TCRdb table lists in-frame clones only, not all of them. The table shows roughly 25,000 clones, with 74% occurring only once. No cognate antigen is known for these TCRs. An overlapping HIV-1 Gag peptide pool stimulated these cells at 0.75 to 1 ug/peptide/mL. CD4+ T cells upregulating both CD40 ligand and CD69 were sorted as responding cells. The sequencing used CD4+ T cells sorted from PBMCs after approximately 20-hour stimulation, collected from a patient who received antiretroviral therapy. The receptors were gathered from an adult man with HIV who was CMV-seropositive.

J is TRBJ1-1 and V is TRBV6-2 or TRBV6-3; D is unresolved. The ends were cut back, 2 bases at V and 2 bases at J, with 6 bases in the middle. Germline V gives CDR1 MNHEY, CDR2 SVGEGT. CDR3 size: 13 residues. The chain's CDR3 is CASSYGDNTEAFF. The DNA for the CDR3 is TGTGCCAGCAGTTACGGGGATAACACTGAAGCTTTCTTT.

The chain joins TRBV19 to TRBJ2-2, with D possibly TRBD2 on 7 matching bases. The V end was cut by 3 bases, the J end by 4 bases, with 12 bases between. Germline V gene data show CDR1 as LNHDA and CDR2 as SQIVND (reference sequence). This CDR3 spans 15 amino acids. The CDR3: CASSMGGAPTGELFF. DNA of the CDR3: TGTGCCAGTAGTATGGGGGGGGCGCCCACCGGGGAGCTGTTTTTT.

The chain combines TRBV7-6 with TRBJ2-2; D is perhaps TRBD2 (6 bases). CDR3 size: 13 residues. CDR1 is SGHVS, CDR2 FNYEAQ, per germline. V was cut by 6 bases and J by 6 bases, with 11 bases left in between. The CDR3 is CASRPGLSGELFF. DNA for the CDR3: TGTGCCAGCAGGCCAGGACTATCCGGGGAGCTGTTTTTT.

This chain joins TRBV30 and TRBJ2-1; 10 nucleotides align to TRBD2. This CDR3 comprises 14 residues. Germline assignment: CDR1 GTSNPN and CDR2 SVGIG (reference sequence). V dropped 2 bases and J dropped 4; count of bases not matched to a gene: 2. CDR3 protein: CAWSPGLAYNEQFF. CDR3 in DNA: TGTGCCTGGAGTCCGGGACTAGCGTACAATGAGCAGTTCTTC.

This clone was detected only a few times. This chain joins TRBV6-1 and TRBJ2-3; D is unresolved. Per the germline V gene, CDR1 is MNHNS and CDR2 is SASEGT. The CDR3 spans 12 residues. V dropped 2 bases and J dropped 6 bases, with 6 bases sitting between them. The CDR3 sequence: CASSETRDTQYF. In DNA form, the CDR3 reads TGTGCCAGCAGTGAAACGAGGGATACGCAGTATTTT.

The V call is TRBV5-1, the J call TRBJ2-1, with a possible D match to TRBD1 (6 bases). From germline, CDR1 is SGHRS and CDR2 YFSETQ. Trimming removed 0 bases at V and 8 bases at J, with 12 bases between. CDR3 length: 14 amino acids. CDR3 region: CASSLVTRGYEQFF. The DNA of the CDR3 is TGCGCCAGCAGCTTGGTAACTAGGGGGTATGAGCAGTTCTTC.

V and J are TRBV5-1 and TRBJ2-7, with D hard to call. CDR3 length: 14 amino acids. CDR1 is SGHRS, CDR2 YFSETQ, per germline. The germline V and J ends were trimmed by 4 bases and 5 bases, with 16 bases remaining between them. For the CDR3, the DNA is TGCGCCAGCAGCCCGTCCCGCGTAGACCACGAGCAGTACTTC. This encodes CASSPSRVDHEQYF.

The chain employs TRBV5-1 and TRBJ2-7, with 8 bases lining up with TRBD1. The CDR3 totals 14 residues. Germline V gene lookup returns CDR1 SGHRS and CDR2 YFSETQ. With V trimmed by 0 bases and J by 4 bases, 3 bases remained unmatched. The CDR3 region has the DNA TGCGCCAGCAGCTTGGGGGGACAGGTATACGAGCAGTACTTC. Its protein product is CASSLGGQVYEQYF.

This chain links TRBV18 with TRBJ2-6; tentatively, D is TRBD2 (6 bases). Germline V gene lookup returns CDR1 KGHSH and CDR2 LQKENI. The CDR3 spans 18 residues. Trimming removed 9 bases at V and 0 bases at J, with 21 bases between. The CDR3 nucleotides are TGTGCCAGTTCCATGGAGGGGACTCGAATCTCTGGGGCCAACGTCCTGACTTTC. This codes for CASSMEGTRISGANVLTF.

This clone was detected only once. The CDR3 DNA follows: TGCGCCAGCAGCCCGGACAGGGCGACTGATGGCTACACCTTC. Protein product: CASSPDRATDGYTF. The genes are TRBV5-1 and TRBJ1-2; TRBD1 aligns across 8 bases. V trimming: 4 bases; J trimming: 6 bases; junction bases outside the gene matches: 8. The V gene's germline CDR1 is SGHRS and CDR2 YFSETQ. The CDR3 has 14 amino acids.

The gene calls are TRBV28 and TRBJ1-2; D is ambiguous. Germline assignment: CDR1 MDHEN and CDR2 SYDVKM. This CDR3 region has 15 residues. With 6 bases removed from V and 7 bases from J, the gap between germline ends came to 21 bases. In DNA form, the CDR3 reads TGTGCCAGCAGCCTGGTGGGTGGGTATAATGGTGGCTACACCTTC. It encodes CASSLVGGYNGGYTF.

CDR3: CASSPRLGLDTEAFF. The CDR3 DNA is TGTGCCAGCAGCCCCCGGTTAGGTTTAGACACTGAAGCTTTCTTT. The V gene is TRBV4-2, the J gene TRBJ1-1; no clear D. Germline V gene data show CDR1 as LGHNA and CDR2 as YNFKEQ. The CDR3 is 15 amino acids. Trimming left V 4 bases short and J 3 bases short, with 15 bases between.

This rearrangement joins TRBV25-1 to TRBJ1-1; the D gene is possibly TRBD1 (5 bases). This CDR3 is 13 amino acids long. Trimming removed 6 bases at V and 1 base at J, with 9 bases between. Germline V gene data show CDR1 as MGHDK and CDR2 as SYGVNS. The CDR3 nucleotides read TGTGCCAGCAGACCCCAGGGGAACACTGAAGCTTTCTTT. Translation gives CASRPQGNTEAFF.